Presented here are 21 T cell receptor beta chains from one specimen sequenced in a study of tumor-infiltrating lymphocytes in primary liver carcinoma. Researchers drew blood RNA from unsorted whole blood and extracted germline DNA as well. The authors made TCR beta cDNA from around 500 ng total RNA with a constant-region primer. Amplification in three nested multiplex PCR rounds with slightly modified ARM-PCR gave rise to TCR beta libraries. PCR rounds one and two used TRBV1-TRBV30 forward primers with a C-beta reverse primer for 9 to 10 cycles each. TCRdb used MiXCR to reprocess the multiplex PCR reads, holding one entry per CDR3 protein. The sample lists about 180,000 distinct CDR3 sequences; 60% were seen once. The sequenced material came from peripheral blood. The source of these receptors is a man between 35 and 55 years old with primary liver carcinoma and hepatitis B virus infection.

J is TRBJ2-1 and V is TRBV5-6, with 8 bases aligning to TRBD1. The germline gives CDR1 SGHDT, CDR2 YYEEEE. The CDR3 spans 13 residues. V lost 7 bases to trimming and J lost 4 bases; unmatched junction nucleotides: 4. CDR3 residues: CASSGGLYNEQFF. The CDR3 nucleotides read TGTGCCAGCTCAGGGGGCTTGTACAATGAGCAGTTCTTC.

Worth noting for this clonotype: A clone one base away is much larger, so this may be a read error. The CDR3, as DNA: TGCAGCGTTGAGATCCGATCGAACACCGGGGAGCTGTTTTTT. Its translation: CSVEIRSNTGELFF. The rearrangement uses TRBV29-1 and TRBJ2-2; D gene unclear. V was shortened by 3 bases and J by 0 bases, with 8 bases between the two germline ends. Germline-derived CDR1 and CDR2 are SQVTM and ANQGSEA. This CDR3 region has 14 residues.

Details on this clonotype: A read error may produce the germline difference seen at one junction end. CDR3 in DNA: TGTGCCTGGAGTGTTCCCCTGATGAATACTGAAGCTTTCTTT. It encodes CAWSVPLMNTEAFF. The J gene is TRBJ1-1, the V gene TRBV30; D remains unclear. Germline CDR1 reads GTSNPN; CDR2 reads SVGIG (reference sequence). The CDR3 is made up of 14 amino acids. Complete variable domain (other parts from reference TRBV30 and TRBJ1-1): SQTIHQWPATLVQPVGSPLSLECTVEGTSNPNLYWYRQAAGRGLQLLFYSVGIGQISSEVPQNLSASRPQDRQFILSSKKLLLSDSGFYLCAWSVPLMNTEAFFGQGTRLTVV.

This chain uses TRBV6-5 with TRBJ2-3; D not resolved. The germline CDR1 and CDR2 sequences are MNHEY and SVGAGI. Trimming stripped 7 bases from V and 4 bases from J, with 12 bases between. The CDR3 spans 13 residues. CDR3 region: CASKSPEADTQYF. The CDR3 DNA reads as TGTGCCAGCAAGTCGCCTGAGGCAGATACGCAGTATTTT.

On this clonotype: Mismatch with germline at one junction end may stem from a read error. This sequence joins TRBV11-2 and TRBJ2-7; 8 bases are shared with TRBD1. From germline, CDR1 is SGHAT and CDR2 FQNNGV. The CDR3 spans 12 residues. The CDR3 nucleotides are TGTGCCGGCAGCTCCCAGGGGGCTGAGCTGTACTTC. It is translated as CAGSSQGAELYF.

The V gene is TRBV7-9, the J gene TRBJ1-6; no firm D call. CDR1 and CDR2 from the germline V gene are SEHNR and FQNEAQ (reference sequence). This CDR3 comprises 15 residues. V lost 5 bases and J lost 6, with 14 bases in between. As DNA, the CDR3 is TGTGCCAGCAGCCGAACCATGGATACTAATTCACCCCTCCACTTT. It is translated as CASSRTMDTNSPLHF.

A remark on this clonotype: A read error may explain this, as a much larger clone is one base away. The chain uses TRBV11-2 and TRBJ2-2, with D unresolved. Looked up from germline, CDR1 is SGHAT and CDR2 is FQNNGV. This CDR3 is built from 14 residues. Trimming cost V 4 bases and J 0 bases, with 6 bases left between them. CDR3 sequence (DNA): TGTGCCAGCAGCTCCGGATCGAACACCGGGGAGCTGTTTTTT. Amino acids: CASSSGSNTGELFF.

The chain links TRBV5-1 to TRBJ2-5, with 8 bases that match TRBD2. V shed 4 bases and J 1 base; nucleotides not matched to a gene: 6. The CDR3 extends over 15 amino acids. Germline V CDR1 and CDR2: SGHRS, YFSETQ. In DNA, the CDR3 is TGCGCCAGCAGCCCGGAAGCGGGAGCCCAAGAGACCCAGTACTTC. As protein: CASSPEAGAQETQYF.

This clonotype showed up many times. The chain carries TRBV11-2 and TRBJ1-1, with D possibly matching TRBD1 (6 bases). The CDR3 covers 15 residues. V was clipped by 0 bases and J by 5 bases, with 13 bases between them. From germline, CDR1 is SGHAT and CDR2 FQNNGV. The CDR3 is CASSLEPGAQTEAFF. CDR3 DNA: TGTGCCAGCAGCTTAGAGCCAGGGGCGCAAACTGAAGCTTTCTTT.

Many counts were recorded for this clonotype. The genes are TRBV6-6 and TRBJ1-1, with a possible D match to TRBD1 (6 bases). V was clipped by 6 bases and J by 9 bases, with 11 bases between them. Germline V lookup: CDR1 MNHNY, CDR2 SVGAGI (reference sequence). The CDR3 spans 11 residues. CDR3 nucleotides: TGTGCCAGCAGGTTGGACAGTAAAGCTTTCTTT. The encoded protein is CASRLDSKAFF.

This clonotype showed up just a few times. The CDR3 nucleotides are TGTGCCAGCACTAGCGGGAGACGCAATACGCAGTATTTT. Translation: CASTSGRRNTQYF. The chain combines TRBV6-2 or TRBV6-3 with TRBJ2-3; 10 bases agree with TRBD2. The CDR3 consists of 13 residues. Germline V gives CDR1 MNHEY, CDR2 SVGEGT. The V segment lost 7 bases and the J segment 7 bases; nucleotides outside the gene matches: 5.

This clonotype has a count of ten or more. J is TRBJ2-1 and V is TRBV11-2; TRBD2 matches at 7 bases. Germline V gene data show CDR1 as SGHAT and CDR2 as FQNNGV. Trimming took 1 base from V and 4 from J; bases not matched to a gene: 4. The CDR3 extends over 15 amino acids. The CDR3 protein is CASSLGGSAYNEQFF. In DNA, the CDR3 is TGTGCCAGCAGCTTAGGCGGGAGCGCGTACAATGAGCAGTTCTTC.

Remarks on this clonotype: Because the CDR3 is missing its conserved closing phenylalanine or tryptophan, this is likely a read error. V usage is TRBV11-2 and J usage is TRBJ2-7; D might be TRBD1 or TRBD2, each matching 5 bases. The V gene lost 3 bases and the J gene lost 1 base, with 13 bases spanning the gap. Germline loops: CDR1 SGHAT, CDR2 FQNNGV. The CDR3 has 15 amino acids. The CDR3 is CASSLPNGTSYEQYY. The CDR3 DNA sequence: TGTGCCAGCAGCTTGCCTAACGGGACGTCCTACGAGCAGTACTAC.

The sample holds one count of this clonotype. The junction shows a germline mismatch at one end, possibly a read error. This chain joins TRBV11-2 and TRBJ2-3; D might be TRBD2 (5 bases). In germline, CDR1 is SGHAT, CDR2 FQNNGV. This CDR3 has 11 residues. The CDR3 bases are TGTGCCAGTAGCTTCGGGCATGGAGGGTATTTT. Its translation is CASSFGHGGYF.

This clonotype is a singleton in its sample. V usage is TRBV24-1 and J usage is TRBJ2-1; D is perhaps TRBD2 (7 bases). V was shortened by 5 bases and J by 7 bases, with 20 bases between the two germline ends. Germline loops: CDR1 KGHDR, CDR2 SFDVKD. The CDR3 runs 16 residues. The CDR3 sequence is CATSGGGMRGQNEQFF. The CDR3 region has the DNA TGTGCCACCAGTGGGGGTGGAATGCGGGGGCAGAATGAGCAGTTCTTC.

The table lists this clonotype with a few counts. V and J are TRBV6-5 and TRBJ2-7, with unresolved D. Germline values: CDR1 MNHEY, CDR2 SVGAGI. CDR3 length equals 16 residues. Trimming pared 5 bases from V and 5 bases from J, leaving 22 bases between. CDR3 nucleotides: TGTGCCAGCAGTATACACCCATCGGGCCTAGAGGACGAGCAGTACTTC. It encodes CASSIHPSGLEDEQYF.

The gene calls are TRBV12-3 or TRBV12-4 and TRBJ2-7, with TRBD1 as a possible D gene (5 bases). The V end was cut by 6 bases, the J end by 4 bases, with 13 bases between. The CDR3 is made up of 13 amino acids. Here the CDR3 reads CASREPTAYEQYF. The CDR3 DNA follows: TGTGCCAGCAGGGAGCCGACAGCTTACGAGCAGTACTTC.

The CDR3 region has the DNA TGTGCCAGCAGCCATATCTCAGGTTCCAACGAGCAGTACTTC. Protein: CASSHISGSNEQYF. The chain combines TRBV6-5 with TRBJ2-7; D gene ambiguous. V dropped 6 bases and J dropped 5 bases, with 17 bases sitting between them. The V gene's germline CDR1 is MNHEY and CDR2 SVGAGI. The CDR3 length is 14 residues.

Note on this clonotype: This may be a read error: a much more frequent sequence differs by one nucleotide. The chain's CDR3 is CTSSQEYRRGGADTQYF. DNA for the CDR3: TGCACCAGCAGCCAAGAATACAGGCGAGGTGGGGCAGATACGCAGTATTTT. This rearrangement joins TRBV4-1 to TRBJ2-3, with TRBD1 as a possible D gene (5 bases). The germline V gene encodes CDR1 MGHRA and CDR2 YSYEKL. This CDR3 is 17 amino acids long.

About this clonotype itself: The missing conserved phenylalanine or tryptophan at the end of this CDR3 makes a read error likely. This chain uses TRBV6-1 with TRBJ2-7; tentative D call: TRBD2 (6 bases). This CDR3 is built from 14 residues. V was trimmed by 0 bases and J by 7 bases, leaving 13 bases between them. Germline V CDR1 and CDR2: MNHNS, SASEGT. The CDR3 spells CASSEARGVGEQYL. CDR3 DNA: TGTGCCAGCAGTGAAGCGCGCGGGGTCGGAGAGCAGTACCTC.

Turning to this clonotype: Since a much larger clone is just one base distant, this may be a read error. The V and J genes are TRBV4-2 and TRBJ2-7; 10 bases line up with TRBD2. The length of the CDR3 is 16 residues. In germline, CDR1 is LGHNA, CDR2 YNFKEQ. The CDR3 DNA follows: TGTACCAGCAGCCAAGACCTATCTAGCGGGGGCTACGAGCAGTACTTC. It yields the protein CTSSQDLSSGGYEQYF.